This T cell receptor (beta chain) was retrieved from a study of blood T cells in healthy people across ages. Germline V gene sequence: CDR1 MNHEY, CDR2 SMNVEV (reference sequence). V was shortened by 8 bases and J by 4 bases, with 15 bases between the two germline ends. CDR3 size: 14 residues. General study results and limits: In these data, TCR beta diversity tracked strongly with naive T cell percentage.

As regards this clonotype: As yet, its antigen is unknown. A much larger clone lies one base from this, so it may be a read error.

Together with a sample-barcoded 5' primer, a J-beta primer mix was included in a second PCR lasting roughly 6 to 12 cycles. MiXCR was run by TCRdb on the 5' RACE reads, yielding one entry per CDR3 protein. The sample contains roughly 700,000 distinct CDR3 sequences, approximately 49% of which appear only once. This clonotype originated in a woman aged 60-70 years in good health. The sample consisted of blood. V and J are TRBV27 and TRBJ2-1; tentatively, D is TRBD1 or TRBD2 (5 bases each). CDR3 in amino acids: CASGGRANYNEQFF. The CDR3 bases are TGTGCCAGCGGGGGACGAGCGAATTACAATGAGCAGTTCTTC.